These T cell receptor beta chains were read from a single sample in a study of prognosis after radiotherapy for stage I lung cancer. One entry per CDR3 protein results from TCRdb running MiXCR on the multiplex PCR reads. The data hold around 19,000 distinct CDR3 sequences, with about 60% observed a single time. The sample was PBMCs, taken before or after stereotactic body radiation therapy (not recorded which). The receptors derive from a donor of 50 years or more with non-small cell lung cancer. CDR3s include the opening cysteine and the closing phenylalanine or tryptophan. The D gene is left open where the match is weak. Clone size appears in some rows only: once, few, many, or a class for an expanded clone.

clone_size,cdr3_length,v_call,d_call,j_call,cdr3_nt,cdr3_aa
NA,13,TRBV28,TRBD1,TRBJ1-2,TGTGCCAGCAGTATTACAGGGGGGTATGGCTACACCTTC,CASSITGGYGYTF
NA,14,TRBV9,NA,TRBJ1-2,TGTGCCAGCAGCTCCGGGCTGAGGGCGCCTGGCTACACCTTC,CASSSGLRAPGYTF
NA,12,TRBV20-1,NA,TRBJ2-3,TGCCCAGGCAGGGGAATAACATATACGCAGTATTTT,CPGRGITYTQYF
NA,13,TRBV6-2/TRBV6-3,NA,TRBJ2-7,TGTGCCAGTAATTGGGGGGATCCGTACGAGCAGTACTTC,CASNWGDPYEQYF
many,13,TRBV10-2,NA,TRBJ2-7,TGCGCCAGCACGGATTTCCATACCTACGAGCAGTACTTC,CASTDFHTYEQYF
many,17,TRBV7-2,TRBD2,TRBJ2-1,TGTGCCAGCAGGATAGCGGGAGGTCCAGACTACTACAATGAGCAGTTCTTC,CASRIAGGPDYYNEQFF
NA,13,TRBV12-3/TRBV12-4,NA,TRBJ2-2,TGTGCCAGCAGCGATAGCGTTCCCGGGGAGCTGTTTTTT,CASSDSVPGELFF
NA,16,TRBV19,NA,TRBJ1-3,TGTGCCAGTAGTATAGGACGGATGAACTCTGGAAACACCATATATTTT,CASSIGRMNSGNTIYF
NA,15,TRBV6-1,TRBD1,TRBJ2-1,TGTGCCAGCAGTGCCGGGACAGGGGGGTTCCATGAGCAGTTCTTC,CASSAGTGGFHEQFF
many,14,TRBV5-8,NA,TRBJ2-7,TGTGCCAGCAGCTTGGAGCCTACGAACTACGAGCAGTACTTC,CASSLEPTNYEQYF
many,13,TRBV28,NA,TRBJ2-3,TGTGCCAGCAGAAGGGAGGATTTGGATACGCAGTATTTT,CASRREDLDTQYF
medium-sized,14,TRBV6-4,NA,TRBJ2-1,TGTGCCAGCAGGATACAGGGTACTTTAGGTGAGCAGTTCTTC,CASRIQGTLGEQFF
many,15,TRBV2,NA,TRBJ1-5,TGTGCCAGCAGTTTCAGGGTTTCTGGTAATCAGCCCCAGCATTTT,CASSFRVSGNQPQHF
few,16,TRBV7-2,NA,TRBJ2-3,TGTGCCAGCAGCTTAGAACTAGTCATAGGCACGGATACGCAGTATTTT,CASSLELVIGTDTQYF
many,16,TRBV2,NA,TRBJ2-2,TGTGCCAGCAGACCTACCCGCACTGCGAACACCGGGGAGCTGTTTTTT,CASRPTRTANTGELFF
once,13,TRBV6-2/TRBV6-3,NA,TRBJ1-1,TGTGCCAACAGTGAAGTCAGGGGAATAGGCGCTTTCTTT,CANSEVRGIGAFF
NA,15,TRBV28,NA,TRBJ2-3,TGTGCCAGCAGTCCGTCCGGCAGGGGTACAGATACGCAGTATTTT,CASSPSGRGTDTQYF
many,15,TRBV12-3/TRBV12-4,NA,TRBJ2-3,TGTGCCAGCACCTTGGGGCTAGCCGGTGGGGGTACGCAGTATTTT,CASTLGLAGGGTQYF
NA,14,TRBV19,NA,TRBJ2-5,TGTGCCAGTAGTATAGTCATGGACCAAGAGACCCAGTACTTC,CASSIVMDQETQYF
many,16,TRBV28,NA,TRBJ1-5,TGTGCCAGCTACCCCGTATGGGAAGGTGGGGATCAGCCCCAGCATTTT,CASYPVWEGGDQPQHF
once,16,TRBV4-1,NA,TRBJ2-3,TGCGCCAGCAGCCAAGATCCGGGGGGCCTATCAGATACGCAGTATTTT,CASSQDPGGLSDTQYF
medium-sized,14,TRBV28,NA,TRBJ2-7,TGTGCCAGCAGTGGGAGGGGGCTTAACTACGAGCAGTACTTC,CASSGRGLNYEQYF